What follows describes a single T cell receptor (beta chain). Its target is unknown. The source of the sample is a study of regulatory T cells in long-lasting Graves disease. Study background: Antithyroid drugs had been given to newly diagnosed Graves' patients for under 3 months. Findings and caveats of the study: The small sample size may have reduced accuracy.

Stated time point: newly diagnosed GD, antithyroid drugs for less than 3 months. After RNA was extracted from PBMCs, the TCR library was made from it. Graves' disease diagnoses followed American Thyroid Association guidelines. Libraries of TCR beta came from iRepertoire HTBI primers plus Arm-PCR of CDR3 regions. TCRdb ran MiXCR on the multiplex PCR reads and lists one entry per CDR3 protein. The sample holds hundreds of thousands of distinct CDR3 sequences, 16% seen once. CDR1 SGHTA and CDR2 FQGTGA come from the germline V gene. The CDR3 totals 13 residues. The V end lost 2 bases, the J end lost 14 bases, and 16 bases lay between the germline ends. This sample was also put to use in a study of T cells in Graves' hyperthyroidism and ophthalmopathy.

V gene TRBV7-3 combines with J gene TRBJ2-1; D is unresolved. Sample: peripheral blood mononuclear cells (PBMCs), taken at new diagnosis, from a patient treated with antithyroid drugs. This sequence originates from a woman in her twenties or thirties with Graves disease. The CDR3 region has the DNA TGTGCCAGCAGCTTAGGGCCTGCCGCTGTGAAGTTCTTC. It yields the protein CASSLGPAAVKFF.